This TCR beta chain was sequenced for a study of CD8+ T cells in alopecia areata. RNA was isolated and reverse transcribed to cDNA, the sequencing template. Clones were sequenced by immunoSEQ multiplex PCR, and TCRdb holds only the in-frame ones, with some missing. Here the sample spans tens of thousands of clones, roughly 40% being singletons. This clone was counted a few times. The V gene lost 4 bases and the J gene lost 4 bases, with 11 bases spanning the gap. The CDR3 runs to 13 residues. CDR1 is SEHNR and CDR2 is FQNEAQ in the germline V gene (reference sequence). Material: NKG2D-low CD8+ T cells sorted from blood. This clonotype was obtained from a human donor with alopecia areata. The gene calls are TRBV7-9 and TRBJ2-7, with D tentatively TRBD1 (5 bases). The CDR3 bases are TGTGCCAGCAGCTCACGGACAACATACGAGCAGTACTTC. Translated, it gives CASSSRTTYEQYF.